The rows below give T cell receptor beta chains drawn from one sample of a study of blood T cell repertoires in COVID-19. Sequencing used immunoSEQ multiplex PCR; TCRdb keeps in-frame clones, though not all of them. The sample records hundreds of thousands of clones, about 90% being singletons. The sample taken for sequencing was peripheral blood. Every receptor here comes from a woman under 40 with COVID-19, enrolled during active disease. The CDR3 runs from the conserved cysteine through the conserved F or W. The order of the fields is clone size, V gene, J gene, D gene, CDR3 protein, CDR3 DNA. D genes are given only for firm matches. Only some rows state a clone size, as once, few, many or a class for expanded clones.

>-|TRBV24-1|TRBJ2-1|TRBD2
CANRAGVNEQFF
TGTGCCAACCGCGCGGGAGTCAATGAGCAGTTCTTC
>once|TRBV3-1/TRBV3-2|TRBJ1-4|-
CASSQDRGAGTNEKLFF
TGTGCCAGCAGCCAAGATCGAGGTGCAGGGACTAATGAAAAACTGTTTTTT
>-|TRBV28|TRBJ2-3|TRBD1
CASRPQGYSTDTQYF
TGTGCCAGCAGGCCACAGGGGTACAGCACAGATACGCAGTATTTT
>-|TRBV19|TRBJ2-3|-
CASKALAVVGTDTQYF
TGTGCCAGTAAAGCCTTAGCGGTGGTAGGCACAGATACGCAGTATTTT
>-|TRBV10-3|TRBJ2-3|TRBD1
CAISARDRGGEDTQYF
TGTGCCATCAGTGCAAGGGACAGGGGTGGCGAAGATACGCAGTATTTT
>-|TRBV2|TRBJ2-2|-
CASSTLRDTANTGELFF
TGTGCCAGCAGTACCCTCCGGGACACCGCGAACACCGGGGAGCTGTTTTTT
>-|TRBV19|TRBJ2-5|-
CASSWTSQETQYF
TGTGCCAGTAGTTGGACATCTCAAGAGACCCAGTACTTC
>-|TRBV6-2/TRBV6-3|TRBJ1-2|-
CASSYSTDLYGYTF
TGTGCCAGCAGTTACTCCACGGACTTGTATGGCTACACCTTC
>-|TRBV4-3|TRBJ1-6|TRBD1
CASSHLQGGHSPLHF
TGCGCCAGCAGCCACCTACAGGGGGGTCATTCACCCCTCCACTTT
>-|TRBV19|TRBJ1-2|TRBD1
CASSIWQGANGYTF
TGTGCCAGTAGTATATGGCAGGGGGCGAATGGCTACACCTTC
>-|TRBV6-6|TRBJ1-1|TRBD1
CASSYQTGVMGAFF
TGTGCCAGCAGTTACCAGACAGGGGTGATGGGGGCTTTCTTT
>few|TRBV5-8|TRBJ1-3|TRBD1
CASSIGTGSGNTIYF
TGTGCCAGCAGTATCGGGACAGGGTCCGGAAACACCATATATTTT
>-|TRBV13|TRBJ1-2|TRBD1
CASRARGTGTNLYGYTF
TGTGCCAGCAGAGCTAGGGGGACAGGAACAAACCTGTATGGCTACACCTTC
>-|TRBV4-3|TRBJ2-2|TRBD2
CASSQRLNSGGPMNTGELFF
TGCGCCAGCAGCCAACGTCTAAATAGCGGGGGGCCAATGAACACCGGGGAGCTGTTTTTT
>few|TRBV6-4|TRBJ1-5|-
CASSPTAENQPQHF
TGTGCCAGCAGTCCGACAGCAGAGAATCAGCCCCAGCATTTT
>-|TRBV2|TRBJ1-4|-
CASSEWSQGNEKLFF
TGTGCCAGCAGTGAATGGTCCCAGGGTAACGAAAAACTGTTTTTT
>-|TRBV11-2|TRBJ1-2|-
CASSHTSWTEYGYTF
TGTGCCAGCAGCCATACATCCTGGACAGAGTATGGCTACACCTTC
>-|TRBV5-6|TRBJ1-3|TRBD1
CASSFRQGASGNTIYF
TGTGCCAGCAGCTTTCGACAGGGGGCGAGTGGAAACACCATATATTTT
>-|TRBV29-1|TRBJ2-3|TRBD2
CSVVAGGTDTQYF
TGCAGCGTTGTAGCGGGGGGTACAGATACGCAGTATTTT
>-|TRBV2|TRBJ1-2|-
CASRGDVYGYTF
TGTGCCAGCAGGGGCGACGTTTATGGCTACACCTTC
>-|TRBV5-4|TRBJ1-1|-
CASSLQVYTEAFF
TGTGCCAGCAGTCTACAGGTTTACACTGAAGCTTTCTTT
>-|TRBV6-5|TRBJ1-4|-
CASSYLGGRVEKLFF
TGTGCCAGCAGTTACTTGGGGGGGCGCGTTGAAAAACTGTTTTTT
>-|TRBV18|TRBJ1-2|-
CASSPSGVEGYTF
TGTGCCAGCTCACCCTCGGGGGTGGAGGGCTACACCTTC
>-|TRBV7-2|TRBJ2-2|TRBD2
CASSLGASGETGELFF
TGTGCCAGCAGCTTAGGGGCTAGCGGAGAAACCGGGGAGCTGTTTTTT
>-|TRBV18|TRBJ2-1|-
CASSPVLALADEQFF
TGTGCCAGCTCACCGGTCTTGGCACTAGCTGATGAGCAGTTCTTC
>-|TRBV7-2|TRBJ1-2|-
CASSLVGPRGLYGYTF
TGTGCCAGCAGCCTTGTGGGCCCTAGGGGCTTATATGGCTACACCTTC
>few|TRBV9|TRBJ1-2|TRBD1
CASSVDGTGRRYGYTF
TGTGCCAGCAGCGTAGACGGGACAGGGCGGCGCTATGGCTACACCTTC
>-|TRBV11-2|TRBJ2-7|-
CASSFMPGTYEQYF
TGTGCCAGCAGCTTTATGCCAGGGACCTACGAGCAGTACTTC
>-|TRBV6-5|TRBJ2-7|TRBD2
CASMPETSGLREYF
TGTGCCAGCATGCCTGAGACTAGCGGGTTGAGGGAGTACTTC
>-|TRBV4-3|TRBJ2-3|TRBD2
CASSPTREGSGFTDTQYF
TGCGCCAGCAGCCCAACCCGGGAGGGTAGCGGCTTCACAGATACGCAGTATTTT
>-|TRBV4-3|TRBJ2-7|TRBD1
CASSQSSGTGLYEQYF
TGCGCCAGCAGCCAATCCTCCGGGACAGGGCTTTACGAGCAGTACTTC